This T cell receptor beta chain was sequenced for a study of blood T cell repertoires in COVID-19 (dated by TCRdb to about 2020). A note on the overall study: Samples covering the acute and convalescent phases of COVID-19 were provided by collaborators in the United States, Italy and Spain. A de-identified subject ID, COVID-19 status, age in years and sex were almost always included in the sample metadata. Subjects who had been exposed to COVID-19, were actively infected with it, or had recovered from it provided the deeply sampled blood TCRbeta repertoires that made up the dataset. The repertoires were released in a freely available public database meant as a resource for research on the immune response to SARS-CoV-2. Samples came from the ongoing ImmuneRACE study (first 160 participants) plus 1,254 subjects from 6 global collaborators. Where available, HLA class I and class II types were obtained from metadata supplied by the sample provider rather than from assay-based typing. The material from the prospective study consisted of cDNA or gDNA derived from T cells, B-cell-depleted T cells, or PBMCs. Overall study outcomes, separate from this receptor: The amount of clinical and demographic metadata varied by source and participant and was provided uncurated.

V and J are trimmed by 5 bases and 5 bases, and the gene matches miss 10 bases of the junction. Reading from cysteine to phenylalanine, the CDR3 counts 15 amino acids. Here the CDR3 DNA is all that survives: 45 bases in frame from base 1. Based on the germline V gene, the CDR1 and CDR2 sequences are SGHDT and YYEEEE. TCRbeta CDR3 regions were amplified from genomic DNA by means of the immunoSEQ Assay, a bias-controlled multiplex PCR. The original methods were these. Within the assay, amplification of reference gene primers was used to estimate how many nucleated cells each sample contained. To quantify the absolute abundance of each unique TCRbeta CDR3 rearrangement, sequence reads were collapsed and filtered. For each sample, productive Simpson clonality was calculated by taking the square root of Simpson's diversity index across productive rearrangements. TCRdb obtained this table from immuneACCESS and retained in-frame rearrangements with V and J assigned. These tables miss some clones; where compared with another copy, unresolved V genes account for less than half of the shortfall, and the remainder is unexplained. The V and J calls and clone size are taken from that table; D and trimming were inferred from the DNA. This sample comprises 250,000 to 300,000 clones, approximately 86% of them detected only once. The ten largest clones capture approximately 14% of the sample.

One collaborating source in Seattle enrolled patients during active infection and followed them longitudinally through the course of disease. Whole blood was collected in K2EDTA tubes by collaborating institutions according to the institutions' own protocols. For TCRbeta analysis, collaborator samples were shipped as frozen whole blood, as isolated PBMCs, or as DNA extracted from either sample type. About this clone itself: No antigen is known for it. No qualities accompany the bases; no much larger clone lies one base away.

The receptor's source is a woman in her seventies with COVID-19, enrolled during active disease. Sequencing input: peripheral blood. The chain is encoded by TRBV5-6 joined to TRBJ2-5; TRBD1 matches 9 bases in the middle. CDR3 sequence: CASRRTGTGMETQYF. The bases read TGTGCCAGCAGACGAACGGGGACAGGGATGGAGACCCAGTACTTC.